The TCR beta chain described here comes from a study of identical twins. Overall study findings and caveats: Out-of-frame alpha sequences common to twins were enriched for low generation probability.

Trimming stripped 0 bases from V and 0 bases from J, with 15 bases between. The CDR3 loop spans 18 amino acids. CDR1 is SNHLY and CDR2 is FYNNEI in the germline V gene. This clonotype was counted a few times. Its antigen is undetermined. Each cDNA held unique molecular identifiers, and template switching gave it a universal primer site. Each CDR3 protein gets one entry after TCRdb re-called the 5' RACE reads with MiXCR. Among hundreds of thousands of distinct CDR3 sequences, around an eighth were seen once, and the ten largest hold roughly 1.6%. The same data also went into a second study, on yellow fever vaccine responses in identical twins. That paper adds: Vaccine T cell responses of twins reportedly seemed partly convergent and partly personalized.

The TCR comes from a woman aged 18-29 years in good health. Specimen: PBMCs. The rearrangement uses TRBV2 and TRBJ2-4; possible D gene TRBD1, 6 bases. The CDR3: CASSEALDSRQAKNIQYF. The CDR3 DNA is TGTGCCAGCAGTGAAGCGTTGGACAGCCGGCAAGCCAAAAACATTCAGTACTTC.